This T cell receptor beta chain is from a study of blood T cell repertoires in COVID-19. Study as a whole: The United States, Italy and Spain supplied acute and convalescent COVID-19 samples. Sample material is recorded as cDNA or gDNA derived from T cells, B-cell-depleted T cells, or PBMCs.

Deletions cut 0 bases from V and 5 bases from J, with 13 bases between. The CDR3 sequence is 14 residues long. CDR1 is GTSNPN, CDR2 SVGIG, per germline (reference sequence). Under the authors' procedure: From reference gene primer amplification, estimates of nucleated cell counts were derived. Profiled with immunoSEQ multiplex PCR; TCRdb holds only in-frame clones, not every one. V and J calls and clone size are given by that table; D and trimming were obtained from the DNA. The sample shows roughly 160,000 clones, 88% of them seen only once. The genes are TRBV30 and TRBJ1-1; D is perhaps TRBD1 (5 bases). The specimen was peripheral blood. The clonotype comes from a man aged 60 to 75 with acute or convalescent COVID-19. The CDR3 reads CAWSVWQGTTEAFF. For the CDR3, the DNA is TGTGCCTGGAGTGTATGGCAGGGTACTACTGAAGCTTTCTTT.